Listed here are 14 T cell receptor beta chains from one sample, sequenced in a study of cytomegalovirus exposure and HLA in healthy donors (dated by TCRdb to 2015 to 2018). Library construction relied on the immunoSEQ multiplex PCR assay. For the multiplex PCR, a mixture combining 60 forward primers for TCR Vbeta segments and 13 reverse primers for TCR Jbeta segments was used. Here the immuneACCESS table is served through TCRdb, limited to in-frame sequences with V and J called. Missing clones are a known gap in these copies; in checked studies unresolved V genes cover under half, and the rest lacks a known reason. This sample lists roughly 150,000 clones; over 8% were detected once. 1.8% of the sample rests with the top ten. The specimen was PBMCs. The receptors stem from a male donor in good health and CMV-seronegative.

This clone has more than one count but fewer than ten. Here the CDR3 DNA reads TGTGCCAGCAGTCAAGGACAGGGAAACACCATATATTTT. Protein product: CASSQGQGNTIYF. The chain recombines TRBV28 with TRBJ1-3, with a possible D match to TRBD1 (6 bases). The V gene's germline CDR1 is MDHEN and CDR2 SYDVKM. The length of the CDR3 is 13 residues. Trimming shortened V by 5 bases and J by 4 bases, and 9 bases separated the two germline ends. Full variable domain (rest looked up from reference TRBV28 and TRBJ1-3): DVKVTQSSRYLVKRTGEKVFLECVQDMDHENMFWYRQDPGLGLRLIYFSYDVKMKEKGDIPEGYSVSREKKERFSLILESASTNQTSMYLCASSQGQGNTIYFGEGSWLTVV.

This sequence joins TRBV18 and TRBJ1-3; 7 nucleotides align to TRBD1. J was trimmed by 1 base and V by 6 bases; bases with no gene match: 3. Per germline, CDR1 KGHSH and CDR2 LQKENI. The CDR3 is made up of 14 amino acids. The CDR3 protein is CASSLQGSGNTIYF. In DNA form, the CDR3 reads TGTGCCAGCTCGCTACAGGGGTCTGGAAACACCATATATTTT.

In this sample, this clone turned up a few times. The chain couples TRBV30 to TRBJ2-5, with D possibly matching TRBD2 (6 bases). The CDR3 is 12 amino acids. Per the germline V gene, CDR1 is GTSNPN and CDR2 is SVGIG (reference sequence). Trimming removed 5 bases from V and 3 bases from J, with 10 bases in between. For the CDR3, the DNA is TGTGCCTGGCTGGGGGGAGAAGAGACCCAGTACTTC. Protein product: CAWLGGEETQYF. The full variable domain, with the rest looked up from reference TRBV30 and TRBJ2-5, is SQTIHQWPATLVQPVGSPLSLECTVEGTSNPNLYWYRQAAGRGLQLLFYSVGIGQISSEVPQNLSASRPQDRQFILSSKKLLLSDSGFYLCAWLGGEETQYFGPGTRLLVL.

The V gene is TRBV5-1, the J gene TRBJ1-2; D is ambiguous. CDR1 and CDR2 from the germline V gene are SGHRS and YFSETQ. V lost 2 bases and J 2 bases, leaving 16 bases between the germline ends. The CDR3 sequence is 16 residues long. This chain's CDR3 is CASSLIPHAGNYGYTF. The CDR3 DNA reads TGCGCCAGCAGCTTAATCCCCCACGCAGGAAACTATGGCTACACCTTC.

This clone was detected a few times. This sequence joins TRBV7-9 and TRBJ2-5; perhaps TRBD2 as D (6 bases). CDR3 length: 12 amino acids. Germline lookup yields CDR1 SEHNR and CDR2 FQNEAQ (reference sequence). With 3 bases removed from V and 5 bases from J, the gap between germline ends came to 7 bases. The CDR3 region is CASSLTRETQYF. In nucleotides, the CDR3 is TGTGCCAGCAGCTTGACTAGGGAGACCCAGTACTTC.

A few counts support this clone. This rearrangement joins TRBV19 to TRBJ1-3; the D is unclear. CDR1 is LNHDA and CDR2 is SQIVND in the germline V gene (reference sequence). The V end was cut by 11 bases, the J end by 0 bases, with 17 bases between. This CDR3 has 15 residues. CDR3 loop: CASHRDTISGNTIYF. CDR3 nucleotides: TGTGCCTCGCACCGGGATACGATCTCTGGAAACACCATATATTTT.

A few counts support this clone. The chain uses TRBV19 and TRBJ2-3; D perhaps matches TRBD2 (5 bases). Trimming shortened V by 5 bases and J by 1 base, and 10 bases separated the two germline ends. Germline V gene sequence: CDR1 LNHDA, CDR2 SQIVND (reference sequence). This CDR3 is built from 14 residues. CDR3: CASSASGGTDTQYF. Here the CDR3 DNA reads TGTGCCAGTAGTGCATCCGGGGGCACAGATACGCAGTATTTT.

The chain has TRBV15 and TRBJ2-2, with D possibly TRBD1 on 6 matching bases. The V gene lost 9 bases and the J gene lost 3 bases, with 17 bases spanning the gap. Germline values: CDR1 LNHNV, CDR2 YYDKDF (reference sequence). The CDR3 totals 15 residues. The chain's CDR3 is CATSLRDIDTGELFF. The CDR3 DNA sequence: TGTGCCACTTCCCTCCGGGACATCGACACCGGGGAGCTGTTTTTT.

Notes on this clone: Its ends do not fully match the called genes, so a read error is possible. This chain connects TRBV29-1 to TRBJ1-2; 9 bases are shared with TRBD1. Germline V lookup: CDR1 SQVTM, CDR2 ANQGSEA. The CDR3 totals 14 residues. The chain's CDR3 is CSGGQQGASGGSTF. The DNA for the CDR3 is TGCAGCGGGGGTCAACAGGGGGCATCGGGTGGCTCCACCTTC.

This sequence joins TRBV5-1 and TRBJ2-1; 9 positions agree with TRBD2. The CDR3 covers 15 residues. With 2 bases clipped from V and 4 bases from J, the junction kept 4 bases outside the gene matches. The V gene's germline CDR1 is SGHRS and CDR2 YFSETQ. The CDR3 spells CASSFSGSGYNEQFF. The CDR3, as DNA: TGCGCCAGCAGCTTTAGCGGGAGTGGGTACAATGAGCAGTTCTTC.

The table lists this clone with a count of one. DNA for the CDR3: TGTGCCAGCAGTGGGACAGGGGTCTGGGAGACCCAGTACTTC. Translating it yields CASSGTGVWETQYF. The rearrangement uses TRBV6-1 and TRBJ2-5, with TRBD1 identical over 9 bases. J lost 5 bases, V lost 4 bases, and 5 bases had no gene match. Germline V gene sequence: CDR1 MNHNS, CDR2 SASEGT. The CDR3 is 14 amino acids.

The chain combines TRBV4-2 with TRBJ2-3; maybe TRBD2 (6 bases). The germline gives CDR1 LGHNA, CDR2 YNFKEQ. The germline V and J ends were trimmed by 1 base and 2 bases, with 16 bases remaining between them. This CDR3 has 17 amino acids. CDR3 amino acids: CASSQARDGSHTDTQYF. The CDR3 DNA follows: TGTGCCAGCAGCCAAGCCCGGGACGGGAGCCACACAGATACGCAGTATTTT.

This sequence joins TRBV15 and TRBJ2-5; 11 bases fit TRBD1. The J call may be wrong; the DNA end is better matched by TRBJ2-7. The germline gives CDR1 LNHNV, CDR2 YYDKDF (reference sequence). This CDR3 contains 20 residues. The CDR3 DNA reads TGTGCCACCAGCACCACGAACCTAAAGGCTGGGGACAGGGGGACCTACGAGCAGTACTTC. Amino acid sequence: CATSTTNLKAGDRGTYEQYF.

The chain combines TRBV7-3 with TRBJ2-5; 7 positions agree with TRBD2. Germline V CDR1 and CDR2: SGHTA, FQGTGA. The V gene end was trimmed by 6 bases and the J gene end by 1 base; junction bases not matched to a gene: 2. This CDR3 has 13 amino acids. This CDR3 reads CASSRGVQETQYF. In DNA, the CDR3 is TGTGCCAGCAGTCGGGGGGTCCAAGAGACCCAGTACTTC.